This TCR beta chain came from a study of blood T cell repertoires in COVID-19 (dated by TCRdb to 2019 to 2021). Context from the whole study: Collaborator samples came from the United States, Italy and Spain and covered acute and convalescent phases of COVID-19. The repertoires were made available in a free public database intended to serve as a resource for research on the immune response to SARS-CoV-2. Nearly every sample came with metadata listing a de-identified subject ID, COVID-19 status, age in years and sex. Subjects who had been exposed to COVID-19, were actively infected with it, or had recovered from it provided the deeply sampled blood TCRbeta repertoires that made up the dataset. HLA class I and class II types, where available, came from metadata supplied by the sample provider rather than from assay-based typing. Samples came from the ongoing ImmuneRACE study (first 160 participants) plus 1,254 subjects from 6 global collaborators. The prospective study material was composed of cDNA or gDNA derived from T cells, B-cell-depleted T cells, or PBMCs. General conclusions and limits of the study: Clinical and demographic metadata were provided uncurated, with the amount varying by source and participant.

TCRbeta CDR3 regions were amplified from genomic DNA by means of the immunoSEQ Assay, a bias-controlled multiplex PCR. Per the authors' processing: Nucleated cell counts per sample were estimated from amplification of reference gene primers within the assay. Sequence reads were collapsed and filtered to measure the absolute abundance of every unique TCRbeta CDR3 rearrangement. For each sample, productive Simpson clonality was calculated as the square root of Simpson's diversity index across productive rearrangements. Imported from immuneACCESS, the table was reduced by TCRdb to in-frame sequences with V and J called. These copies leave out some clones; in studies compared against another copy, an unresolved V gene accounts for under half, and the cause of the remainder is not known. The V and J calls and the clone size are those of that table, but D and trimming were determined from the DNA. Across this sample there are approximately 59,000 clones, with more than 80% seen only once. Around 20% of the sample lies in the top ten.

For this clone: Its antigen has not been determined. Per-nucleotide qualities are absent, and no much larger clonotype sits a single base away.

The CDR3 starts with the cysteine, ends with the phenylalanine, and has 14 residues. Left in the record is the CDR3 DNA by itself, 42 bases read in frame from the first base. Trimming costs V 5 bases and J 4 bases, and their ends lie 14 bases apart. Looking up the germline V gene (reference sequence) yields CDR1 LNHDA and CDR2 SQIVND. Collaborating institutions collected whole blood in K2EDTA tubes following their own protocols. For TCRbeta analysis, collaborator samples were shipped as frozen whole blood, as isolated PBMCs, or as DNA extracted from either sample type. The sample was peripheral blood. The chain links TRBV19 with TRBJ1-2, and TRBD1 may be the D gene, going by 6 matching bases. The receptor comes from a human donor in a cohort sampled during active COVID-19. At the DNA level, the sequence is TGTGCCAGTAGTGCTCAACAGGGAGCCTATGGCTACACCTTC. Protein translation: CASSAQQGAYGYTF.